Shown below are 6 T cell receptor beta chains from a single sample sequenced in a study of cytotoxic CD8 clonotypes in ibrutinib-treated CLL. Sequencing used immunoSEQ multiplex PCR; TCRdb keeps in-frame clones, though not all of them. This sample has approximately 48,000 clones, with roughly 50% found just once. The starting material was PBMCs, obtained after 12 months of ibrutinib treatment. These receptors were taken from a human donor with chronic lymphocytic leukemia.

The chain couples TRBV28 to TRBJ2-1; D tentatively reads TRBD1 or TRBD2 (5 bases each). There are 14 residues in the CDR3. Germline-derived CDR1 and CDR2 are MDHEN and SYDVKM. Trimming shortened V by 4 bases and J by 9 bases, and 16 bases separated the two germline ends. CDR3 region: CASSYGTGNTEQFF. The CDR3 region has the DNA TGTGCCAGCAGTTATGGGACGGGAAACACTGAGCAGTTCTTC.

This clone was detected ten times or more. V gene TRBV7-9 combines with J gene TRBJ2-7; D remains unclear. Trimming stripped 3 bases from V and 9 bases from J, with 12 bases between. CDR1 is SEHNR, CDR2 FQNEAQ, per germline (reference sequence). The CDR3 extends over 12 amino acids. DNA for the CDR3: TGTGCCAGCAGCTTGGACCTGCCGGCGCAGTACTTC. Amino acid sequence: CASSLDLPAQYF.

This clone appeared once. The chain has TRBV5-1 and TRBJ1-1, with 8 bases identical to TRBD1. In germline, CDR1 is SGHRS, CDR2 YFSETQ. V was pared by 4 bases and J by 4 bases, with 9 bases of the junction left unmatched. The CDR3 consists of 15 residues. The CDR3 DNA sequence: TGCGCCAGCAGCCTGGCGACAGGGGCCCCCACTGAAGCTTTCTTT. Amino acids: CASSLATGAPTEAFF.

This clone was observed once. The V gene is TRBV5-4, the J gene TRBJ2-1, with 9 bases lining up with TRBD1. This CDR3 has 15 residues. From germline, CDR1 is SGHNT and CDR2 YYREEE (reference sequence). Germline trimming cut 4 bases from V and 5 bases from J; bases unmatched to any gene: 7. In nucleotides, the CDR3 is TGTGCCAGCAGCCTCGACGGGACAGGGAACAATGAGCAGTTCTTC. Encoded protein: CASSLDGTGNNEQFF.

The V gene is TRBV11-2, the J gene TRBJ2-1; 7 positions agree with TRBD2. Trimming cost V 4 bases and J 1 base; bases outside gene matches: 4. Germline V lookup: CDR1 SGHAT, CDR2 FQNNGV. The CDR3 is 15 residues long. CDR3 region: CASSYQRDSYNEQFF. CDR3 nucleotide sequence: TGTGCCAGCAGCTACCAGCGGGATTCCTACAATGAGCAGTTCTTC.

This clone was picked up many times. This sequence joins TRBV7-9 and TRBJ2-3; D perhaps matches TRBD1 (5 bases). CDR3 length equals 15 residues. Per the germline V gene, CDR1 is SEHNR and CDR2 is FQNEAQ (reference sequence). The V and J ends lost 2 bases and 2 bases respectively, with 11 bases between them. The CDR3 reads CASSLRGHITDTQYF. CDR3 sequence (DNA): TGTGCCAGCAGCTTAAGAGGACATATCACAGATACGCAGTATTTT.